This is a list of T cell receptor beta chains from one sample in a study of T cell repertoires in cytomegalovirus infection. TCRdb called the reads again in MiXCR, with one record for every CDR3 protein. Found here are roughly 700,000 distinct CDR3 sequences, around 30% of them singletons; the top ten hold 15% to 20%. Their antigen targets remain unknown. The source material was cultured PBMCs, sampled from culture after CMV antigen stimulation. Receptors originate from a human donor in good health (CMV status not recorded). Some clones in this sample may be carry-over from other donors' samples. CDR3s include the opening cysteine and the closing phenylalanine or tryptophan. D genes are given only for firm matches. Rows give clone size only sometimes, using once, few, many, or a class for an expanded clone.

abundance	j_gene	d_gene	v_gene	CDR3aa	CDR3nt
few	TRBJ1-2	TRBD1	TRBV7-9	CASSPTGTGGGQYGYTF	TGTGCCAGCAGCCCAACCGGGACAGGGGGCGGTCAGTATGGCTACACCTTC
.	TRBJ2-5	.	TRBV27	CAQGGMNETQYF	TGTGCCCAAGGGGGTATGAATGAGACCCAGTACTTC
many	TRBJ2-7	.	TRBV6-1	CASRAIPYEQYF	TGTGCCAGCAGGGCCATCCCTTACGAGCAGTACTTC
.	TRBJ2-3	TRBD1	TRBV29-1	CSADGQGVRDTQYF	TGCAGCGCTGACGGACAGGGGGTCAGAGATACGCAGTATTTT
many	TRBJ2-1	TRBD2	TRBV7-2	CASSLGRGEYNEQFF	TGTGCCAGCAGCTTAGGGCGGGGGGAATACAATGAGCAGTTCTTC
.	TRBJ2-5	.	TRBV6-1	CASSAPEAQYF	TGTGCCAGCAGTGCCCCGGAGGCCCAGTACTTC
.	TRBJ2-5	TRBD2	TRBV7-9	CASSFPSGVQAETQYF	TGTGCCAGCAGCTTCCCTAGCGGAGTTCAAGCGGAGACCCAGTACTTC
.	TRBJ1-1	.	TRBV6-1	CASSVWQGAEAFF	TGTGCCAGCAGTGTCTGGCAGGGCGCTGAAGCTTTCTTT
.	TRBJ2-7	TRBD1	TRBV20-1	CSATDRGGSYEQYF	TGCAGTGCTACGGACAGGGGAGGCTCCTACGAGCAGTACTTC
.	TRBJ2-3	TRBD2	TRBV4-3	CASSRSVLAGGFGRTDTQYF	TGCGCCAGCAGCCGGTCTGTACTAGCGGGAGGTTTTGGGCGGACAGATACGCAGTATTTT
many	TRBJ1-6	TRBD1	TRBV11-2	CASSHGQGFNSPLHF	TGTGCCAGCAGCCATGGACAGGGGTTTAATTCACCCCTCCACTTT
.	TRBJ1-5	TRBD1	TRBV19	CASSIYPGTGDQPQHF	TGTGCCAGTAGTATTTACCCGGGGACAGGGGATCAGCCCCAGCATTTT
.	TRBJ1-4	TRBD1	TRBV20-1	CSVGTLAGTANEKLFF	TGCAGTGTAGGAACCCTCGCCGGGACAGCGAATGAAAAACTGTTTTTT
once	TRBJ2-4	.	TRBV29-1	CSVEPPTMGIQYF	TGCAGCGTTGAACCCCCAACTATGGGCATTCAGTACTTC
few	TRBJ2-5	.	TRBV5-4	CASSVGAGDETQYF	TGTGCCAGCAGCGTGGGAGCAGGGGACGAGACCCAGTACTTC
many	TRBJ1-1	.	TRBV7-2	CASSLGKVSLLRTEAFF	TGTGCCAGCAGCCTAGGTAAGGTGTCCCTACTTCGGACTGAAGCTTTCTTT
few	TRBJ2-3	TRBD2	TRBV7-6	CASSLSTGGDTQYF	TGTGCCAGCAGCTTATCCACGGGAGGCGATACGCAGTATTTT
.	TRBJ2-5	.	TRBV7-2	CASSTSPRQETQYF	TGTGCCAGCAGCACCAGCCCGCGACAAGAGACCCAGTACTTC
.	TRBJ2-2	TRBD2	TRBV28	CASSLTRGSGTGELFF	TGTGCCAGCAGTTTAACGCGCGGGAGTGGCACCGGGGAGCTGTTTTTT
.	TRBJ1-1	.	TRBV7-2	CASSSRVLWGSGTEAFF	TGTGCCAGCAGCTCCCGGGTTCTTTGGGGTTCGGGCACTGAAGCTTTCTTT
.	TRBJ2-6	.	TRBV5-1	CASSLRRVPSGANVLTF	TGCGCCAGCAGCTTGAGAAGGGTCCCCTCCGGGGCCAACGTCCTGACTTTC
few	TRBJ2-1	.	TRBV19	CASLGRYNEQFF	TGTGCCAGTCTGGGGAGGTACAATGAGCAGTTCTTC
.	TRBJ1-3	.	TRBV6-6	CASCRGVNSGNTIYF	TGTGCCAGCTGCCGGGGGGTAAACTCTGGAAACACCATATATTTT
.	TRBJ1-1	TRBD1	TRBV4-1	CASSRHDGDRGTEACF	TGCGCCAGCAGCCGACATGATGGGGACAGGGGCACTGAAGCTTGCTTT
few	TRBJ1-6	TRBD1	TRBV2	CATALGQGGYSPLHF	TGTGCCACCGCGTTAGGACAGGGGGGTTACTCACCCCTCCACTTT
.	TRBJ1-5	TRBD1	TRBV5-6	CASSLDGQGARHGSNQPQHF	TGTGCCAGCAGCTTGGATGGACAGGGGGCTCGTCATGGCAGCAATCAGCCCCAGCATTTT
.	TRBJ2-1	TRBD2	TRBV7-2	CASSFGTSGGSSYNEQFF	TGTGCCAGCAGCTTTGGGACTAGCGGGGGGAGCTCCTACAATGAGCAGTTCTTC
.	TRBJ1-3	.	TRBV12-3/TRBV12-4	CASSRRQISGNTIYF	TGTGCCAGCAGCCGTAGACAGATCTCTGGAAACACCATATATTTT
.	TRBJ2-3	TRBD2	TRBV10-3	CAIAASGGGSTDTQYF	TGTGCCATCGCGGCTAGCGGGGGGGGGAGCACAGATACGCAGTATTTT
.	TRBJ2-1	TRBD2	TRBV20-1	CSASSGLAGAYNEQFF	TGCAGTGCTAGCTCGGGACTAGCGGGAGCCTACAATGAGCAGTTCTTC
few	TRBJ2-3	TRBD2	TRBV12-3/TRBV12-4	CASSWTSGTTDTQYF	TGTGCCAGCAGCTGGACTAGCGGAACCACAGATACGCAGTATTTT
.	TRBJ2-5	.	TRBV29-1	CSVEVSEETQYF	TGCAGCGTTGAGGTTAGCGAAGAGACCCAGTACTTC
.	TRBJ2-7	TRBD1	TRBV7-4	CASSLKGGNTLTYEQYF	TGTGCCAGCAGCTTAAAAGGGGGCAACACGCTTACCTACGAGCAGTACTTC
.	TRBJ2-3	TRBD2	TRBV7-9	CASSLNSGSTDTQYF	TGTGCCAGCAGCTTAAATAGCGGGAGCACAGATACGCAGTATTTT
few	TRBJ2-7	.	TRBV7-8	CASSLVPGTPYEQYF	TGTGCCAGCAGCTTAGTTCCGGGGACCCCCTACGAGCAGTACTTC
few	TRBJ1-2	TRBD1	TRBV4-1	CASSQPGQGALGYTF	TGCGCCAGCAGCCAGCCGGGACAGGGGGCGCTCGGCTACACCTTC
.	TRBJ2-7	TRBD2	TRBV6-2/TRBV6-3	CASSYHPGLAPYEQYF	TGTGCCAGCAGTTATCATCCGGGACTAGCTCCGTACGAGCAGTACTTC
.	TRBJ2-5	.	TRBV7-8	CASSLVIKEPQETQYF	TGTGCCAGCAGCTTAGTTATCAAAGAACCCCAAGAGACCCAGTACTTC
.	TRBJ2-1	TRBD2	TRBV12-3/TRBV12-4	CASRSTSGGADGQFF	TGTGCCAGCAGGAGTACTAGCGGGGGGGCCGATGGGCAGTTCTTC
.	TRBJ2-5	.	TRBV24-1	CATSDSGGSGQYF	TGTGCCACCAGTGATTCCGGCGGAAGCGGCCAGTACTTC
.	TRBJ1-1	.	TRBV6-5	CASSFQQGNTEAFF	TGTGCCAGCAGTTTTCAACAGGGGAACACTGAAGCTTTCTTT
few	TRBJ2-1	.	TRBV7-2	CASSPHPSSLNEQFF	TGTGCCAGCAGCCCGCATCCTAGCTCCCTCAATGAGCAGTTCTTC
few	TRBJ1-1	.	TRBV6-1	CASSANPGQNTEAFF	TGTGCCAGCAGTGCCAATCCCGGACAGAACACTGAAGCTTTCTTT
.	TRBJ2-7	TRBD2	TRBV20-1	CSASGERAGVAYEQYF	TGCAGTGCTAGCGGAGAGCGGGCGGGAGTGGCTTACGAGCAGTACTTC
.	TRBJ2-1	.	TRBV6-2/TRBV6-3	CASSWNSLNEQFF	TGTGCCAGCAGTTGGAATAGCTTGAATGAGCAGTTCTTC
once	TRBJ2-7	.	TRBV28	CASSFSLSRLNYEQYF	TGTGCCAGCAGTTTTAGTCTCTCCCGGCTCAACTACGAGCAGTACTTC
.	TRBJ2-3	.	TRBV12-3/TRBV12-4	CASRLEGTDTQYF	TGTGCCAGCAGGTTGGAGGGCACAGATACGCAGTATTTT
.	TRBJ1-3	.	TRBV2	CASKAEPSGNTIYF	TGTGCCAGCAAGGCAGAACCTAGTGGAAACACCATATATTTT
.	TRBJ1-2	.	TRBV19	CASSWTAANYGYTF	TGTGCCAGTAGTTGGACAGCAGCAAACTATGGCTACACCTTC
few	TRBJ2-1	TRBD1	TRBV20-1	CSARGQGLESAFYNEQFF	TGCAGTGCCCGAGGACAGGGGCTAGAATCCGCCTTCTACAATGAGCAGTTCTTC
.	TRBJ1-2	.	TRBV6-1	CASNRLQGSYGYTF	TGTGCCAGCAACAGATTACAGGGCTCCTATGGCTACACCTTC
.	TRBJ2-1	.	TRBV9	CASSASLGYNEQFF	TGTGCCAGCAGCGCCAGCCTGGGCTACAATGAGCAGTTCTTC
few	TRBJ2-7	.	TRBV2	CASSVARGFSSYEQYF	TGTGCCAGCAGTGTGGCGCGGGGCTTCAGCTCCTACGAGCAGTACTTC
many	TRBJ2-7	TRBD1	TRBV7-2	CASSFRGQVSYEQYF	TGTGCCAGCAGCTTCCGGGGACAGGTCAGCTACGAGCAGTACTTC